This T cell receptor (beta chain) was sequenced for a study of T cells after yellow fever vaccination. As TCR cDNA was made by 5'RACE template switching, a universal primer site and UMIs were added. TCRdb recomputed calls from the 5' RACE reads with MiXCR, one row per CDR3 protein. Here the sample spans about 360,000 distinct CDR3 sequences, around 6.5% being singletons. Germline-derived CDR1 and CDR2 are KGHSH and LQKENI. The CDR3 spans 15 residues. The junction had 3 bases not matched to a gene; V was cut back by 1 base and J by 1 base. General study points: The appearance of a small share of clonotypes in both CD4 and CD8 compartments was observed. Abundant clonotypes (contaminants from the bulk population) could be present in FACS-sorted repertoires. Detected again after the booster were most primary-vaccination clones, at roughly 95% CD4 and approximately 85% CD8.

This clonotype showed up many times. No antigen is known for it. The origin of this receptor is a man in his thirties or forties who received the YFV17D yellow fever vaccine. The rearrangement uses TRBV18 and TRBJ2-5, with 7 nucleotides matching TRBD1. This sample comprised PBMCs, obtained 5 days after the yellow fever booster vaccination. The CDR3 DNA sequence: TGTGCCAGCTCACCACGGGCAGGGGGCCAAGAGACCCAGTACTTC. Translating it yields CASSPRAGGQETQYF. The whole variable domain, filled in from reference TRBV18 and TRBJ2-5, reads NAGVMQNPRHLVRRRGQEARLRCSPMKGHSHVYWYRQLPEEGLKFMVYLQKENIIDESGMPKERFSAEFPKEGPSILRIQQVVRGDSAAYFCASSPRAGGQETQYFGPGTRLLVL.